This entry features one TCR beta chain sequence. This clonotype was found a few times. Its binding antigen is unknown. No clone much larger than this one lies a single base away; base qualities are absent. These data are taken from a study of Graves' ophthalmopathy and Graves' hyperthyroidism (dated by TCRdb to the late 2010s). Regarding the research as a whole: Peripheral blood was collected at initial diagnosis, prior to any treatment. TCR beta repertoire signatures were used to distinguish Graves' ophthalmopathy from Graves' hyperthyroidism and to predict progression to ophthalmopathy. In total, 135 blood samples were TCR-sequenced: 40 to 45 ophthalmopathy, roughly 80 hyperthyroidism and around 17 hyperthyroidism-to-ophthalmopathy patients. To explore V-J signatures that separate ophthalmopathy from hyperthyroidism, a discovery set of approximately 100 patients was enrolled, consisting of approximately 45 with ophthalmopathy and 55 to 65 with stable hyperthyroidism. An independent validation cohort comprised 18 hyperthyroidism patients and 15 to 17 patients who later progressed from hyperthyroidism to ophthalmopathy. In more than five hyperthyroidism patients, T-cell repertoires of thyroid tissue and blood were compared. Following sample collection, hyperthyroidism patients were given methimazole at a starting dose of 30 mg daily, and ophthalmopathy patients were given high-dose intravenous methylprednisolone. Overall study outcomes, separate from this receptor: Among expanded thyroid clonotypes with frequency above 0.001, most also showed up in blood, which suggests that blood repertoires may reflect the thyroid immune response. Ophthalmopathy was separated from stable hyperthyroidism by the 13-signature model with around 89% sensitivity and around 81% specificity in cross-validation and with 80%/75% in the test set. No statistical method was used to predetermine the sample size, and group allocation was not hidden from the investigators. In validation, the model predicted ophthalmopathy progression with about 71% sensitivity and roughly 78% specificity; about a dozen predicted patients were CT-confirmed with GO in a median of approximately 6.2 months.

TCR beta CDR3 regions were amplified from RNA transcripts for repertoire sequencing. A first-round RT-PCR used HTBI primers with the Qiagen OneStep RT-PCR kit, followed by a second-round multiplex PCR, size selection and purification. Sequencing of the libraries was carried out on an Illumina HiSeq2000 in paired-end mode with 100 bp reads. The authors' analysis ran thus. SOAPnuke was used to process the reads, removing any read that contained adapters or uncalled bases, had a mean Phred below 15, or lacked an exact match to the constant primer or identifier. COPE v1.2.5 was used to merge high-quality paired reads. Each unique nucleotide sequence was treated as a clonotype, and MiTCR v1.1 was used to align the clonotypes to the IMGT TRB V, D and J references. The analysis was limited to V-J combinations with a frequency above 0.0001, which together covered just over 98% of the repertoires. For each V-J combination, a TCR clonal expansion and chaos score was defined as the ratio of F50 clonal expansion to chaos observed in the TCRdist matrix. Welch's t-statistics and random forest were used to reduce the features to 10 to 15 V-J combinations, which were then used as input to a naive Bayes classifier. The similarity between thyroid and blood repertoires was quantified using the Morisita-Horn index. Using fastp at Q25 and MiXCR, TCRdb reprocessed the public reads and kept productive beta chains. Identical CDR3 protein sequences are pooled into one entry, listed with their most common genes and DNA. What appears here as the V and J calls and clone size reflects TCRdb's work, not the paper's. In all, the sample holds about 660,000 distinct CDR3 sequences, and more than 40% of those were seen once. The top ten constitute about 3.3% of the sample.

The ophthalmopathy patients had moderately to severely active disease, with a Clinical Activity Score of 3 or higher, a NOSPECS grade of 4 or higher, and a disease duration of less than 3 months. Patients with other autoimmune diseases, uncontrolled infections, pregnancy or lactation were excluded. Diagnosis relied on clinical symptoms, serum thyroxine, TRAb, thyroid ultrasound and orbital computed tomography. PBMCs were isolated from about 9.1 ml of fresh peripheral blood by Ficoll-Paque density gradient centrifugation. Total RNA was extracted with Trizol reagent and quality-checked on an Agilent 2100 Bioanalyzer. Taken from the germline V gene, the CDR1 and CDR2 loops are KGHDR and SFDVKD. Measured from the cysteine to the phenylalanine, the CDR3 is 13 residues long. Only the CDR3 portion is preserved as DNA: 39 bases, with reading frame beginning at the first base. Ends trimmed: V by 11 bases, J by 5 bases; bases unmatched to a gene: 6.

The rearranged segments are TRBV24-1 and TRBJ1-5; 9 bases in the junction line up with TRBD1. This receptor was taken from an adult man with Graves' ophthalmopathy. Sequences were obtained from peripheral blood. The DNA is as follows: TGTGCCAGCAGGGGACAGGGACATCAGCCCCAGCATTTT. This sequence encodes CASRGQGHQPQHF.